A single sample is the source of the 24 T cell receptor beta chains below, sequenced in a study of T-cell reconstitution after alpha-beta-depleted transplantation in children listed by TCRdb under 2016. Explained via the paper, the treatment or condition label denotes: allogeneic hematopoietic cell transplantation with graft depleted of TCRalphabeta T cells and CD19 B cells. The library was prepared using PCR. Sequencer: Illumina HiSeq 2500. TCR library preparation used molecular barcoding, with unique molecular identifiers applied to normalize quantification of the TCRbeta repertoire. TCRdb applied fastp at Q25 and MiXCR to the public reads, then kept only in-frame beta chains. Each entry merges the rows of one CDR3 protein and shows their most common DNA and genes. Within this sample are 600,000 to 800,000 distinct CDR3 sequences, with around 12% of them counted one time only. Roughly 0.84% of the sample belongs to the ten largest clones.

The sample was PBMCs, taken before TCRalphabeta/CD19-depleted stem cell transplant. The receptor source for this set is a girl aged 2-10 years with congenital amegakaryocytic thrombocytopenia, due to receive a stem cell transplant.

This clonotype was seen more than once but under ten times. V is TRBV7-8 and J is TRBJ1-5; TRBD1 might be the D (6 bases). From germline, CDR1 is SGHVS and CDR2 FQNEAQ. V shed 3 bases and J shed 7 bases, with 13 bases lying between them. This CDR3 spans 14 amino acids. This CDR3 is CASSFLRGGQPQHF. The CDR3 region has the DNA TGTGCCAGCAGCTTTTTAAGGGGGGGGCAGCCCCAGCATTTT.

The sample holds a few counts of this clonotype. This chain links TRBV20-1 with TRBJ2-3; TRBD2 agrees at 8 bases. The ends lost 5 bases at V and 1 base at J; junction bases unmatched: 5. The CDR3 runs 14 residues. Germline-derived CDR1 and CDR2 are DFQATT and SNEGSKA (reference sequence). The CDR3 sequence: CSAQTSEGTDTQYF. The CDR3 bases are TGCAGTGCTCAGACTAGCGAGGGCACAGATACGCAGTATTTT.

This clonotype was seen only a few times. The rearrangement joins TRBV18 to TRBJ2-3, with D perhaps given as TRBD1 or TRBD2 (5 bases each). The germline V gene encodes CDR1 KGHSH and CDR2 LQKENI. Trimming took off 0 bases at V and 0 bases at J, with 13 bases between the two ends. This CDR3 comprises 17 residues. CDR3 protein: CASSPPGTAPSTDTQYF. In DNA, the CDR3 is TGTGCCAGCTCACCACCGGGGACGGCACCTAGCACAGATACGCAGTATTTT.

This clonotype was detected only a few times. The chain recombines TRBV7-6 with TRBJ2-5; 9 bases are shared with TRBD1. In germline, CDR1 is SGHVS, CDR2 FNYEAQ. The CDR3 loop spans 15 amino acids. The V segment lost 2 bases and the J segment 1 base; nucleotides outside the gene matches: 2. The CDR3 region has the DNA TGTGCCAGCAGCTTATGGACAGGGGCCCAAGAGACCCAGTACTTC. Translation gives CASSLWTGAQETQYF.

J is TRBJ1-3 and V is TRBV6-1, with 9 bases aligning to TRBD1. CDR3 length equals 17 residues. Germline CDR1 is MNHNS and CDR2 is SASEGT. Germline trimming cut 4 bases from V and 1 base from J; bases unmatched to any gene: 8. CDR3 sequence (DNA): TGTGCCAGCAGTGTCCTGACAGGGGGAGAATCTGGAAACACCATATATTTT. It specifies CASSVLTGGESGNTIYF.

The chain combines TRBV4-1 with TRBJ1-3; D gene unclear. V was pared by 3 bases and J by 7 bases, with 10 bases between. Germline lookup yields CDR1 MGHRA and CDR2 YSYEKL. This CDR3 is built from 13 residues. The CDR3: CASSHHRLNTIYF. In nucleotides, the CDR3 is TGCGCCAGCAGCCACCACCGGCTGAACACCATATATTTT.

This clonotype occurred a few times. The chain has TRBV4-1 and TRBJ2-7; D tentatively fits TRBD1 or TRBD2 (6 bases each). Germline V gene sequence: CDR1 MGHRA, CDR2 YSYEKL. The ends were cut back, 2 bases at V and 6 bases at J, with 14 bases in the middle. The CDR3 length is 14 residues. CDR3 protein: CASSQSGDTREQYF. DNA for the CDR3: TGCGCCAGCAGCCAATCGGGGGACACTCGCGAGCAGTACTTC.

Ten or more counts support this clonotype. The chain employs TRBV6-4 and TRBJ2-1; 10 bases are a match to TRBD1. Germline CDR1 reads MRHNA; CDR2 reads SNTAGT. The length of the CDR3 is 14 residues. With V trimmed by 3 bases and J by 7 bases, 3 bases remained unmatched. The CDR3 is CASSEGTGANEQFF. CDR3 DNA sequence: TGTGCCAGCAGTGAGGGGACAGGGGCGAATGAGCAGTTCTTC.

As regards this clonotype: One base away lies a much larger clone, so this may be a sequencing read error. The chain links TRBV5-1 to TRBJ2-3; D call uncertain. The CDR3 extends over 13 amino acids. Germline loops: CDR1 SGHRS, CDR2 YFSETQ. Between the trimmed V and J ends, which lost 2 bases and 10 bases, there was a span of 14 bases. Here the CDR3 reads CASSLGQGDAQYF. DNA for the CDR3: TGCGCCAGCAGCTTAGGGCAAGGTGATGCGCAGTATTTT.

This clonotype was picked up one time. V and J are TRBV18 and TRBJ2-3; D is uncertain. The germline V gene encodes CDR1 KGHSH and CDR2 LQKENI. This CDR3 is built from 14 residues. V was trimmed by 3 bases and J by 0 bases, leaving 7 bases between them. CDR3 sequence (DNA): TGTGCCAGCTCACCTCGCCTCAGCACAGATACGCAGTATTTT. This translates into CASSPRLSTDTQYF.

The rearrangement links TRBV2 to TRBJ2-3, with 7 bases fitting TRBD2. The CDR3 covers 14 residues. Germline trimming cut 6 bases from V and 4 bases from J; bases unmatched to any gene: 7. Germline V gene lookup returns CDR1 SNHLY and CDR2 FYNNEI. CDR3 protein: CASRGSSGADTQYF. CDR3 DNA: TGTGCCAGCAGGGGGTCCAGCGGGGCAGATACGCAGTATTTT.

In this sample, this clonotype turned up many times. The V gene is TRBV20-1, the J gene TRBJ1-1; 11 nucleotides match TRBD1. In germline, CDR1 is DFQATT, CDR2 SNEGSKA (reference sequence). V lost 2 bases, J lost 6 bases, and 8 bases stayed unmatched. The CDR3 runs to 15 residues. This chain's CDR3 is CSARKAGTGGPEAFF. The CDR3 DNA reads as TGCAGTGCTAGAAAGGCCGGGACAGGGGGTCCTGAAGCTTTCTTT.

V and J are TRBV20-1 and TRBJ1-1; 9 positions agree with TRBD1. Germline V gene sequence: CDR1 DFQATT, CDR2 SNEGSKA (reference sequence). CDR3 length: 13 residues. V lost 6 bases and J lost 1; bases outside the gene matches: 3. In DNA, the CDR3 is TGCAGTGCCCGGACAGGGGAGAACACTGAAGCTTTCTTT. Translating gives CSARTGENTEAFF.

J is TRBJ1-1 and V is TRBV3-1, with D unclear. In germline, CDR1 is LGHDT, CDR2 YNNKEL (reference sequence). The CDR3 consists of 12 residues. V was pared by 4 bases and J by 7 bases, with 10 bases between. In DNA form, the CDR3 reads TGTGCCAGCAGCCCCCTGGGGTTTGAAGCTTTCTTT. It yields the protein CASSPLGFEAFF.

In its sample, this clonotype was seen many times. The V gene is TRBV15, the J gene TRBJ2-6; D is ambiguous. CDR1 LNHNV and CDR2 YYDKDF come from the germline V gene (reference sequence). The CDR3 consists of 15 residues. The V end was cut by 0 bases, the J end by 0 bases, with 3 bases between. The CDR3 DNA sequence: TGTGCCACCAGCAGAGACAACTCTGGGGCCAACGTCCTGACTTTC. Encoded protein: CATSRDNSGANVLTF.

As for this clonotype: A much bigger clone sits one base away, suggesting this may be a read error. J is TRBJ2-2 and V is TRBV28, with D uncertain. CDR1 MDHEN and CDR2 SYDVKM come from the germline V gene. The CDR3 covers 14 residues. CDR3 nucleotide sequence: TGTGCCAGCAGTCCGACTTGGAACATCGGGGAGCTGTTTTTT. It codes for CASSPTWNIGELFF. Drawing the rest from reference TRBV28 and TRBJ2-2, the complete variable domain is DVKVTQSSRYLVKRTGEKVFLECVQDMDHENMFWYRQDPGLGLRLIYFSYDVKMKEKGDIPEGYSVSREKKERFSLILESASTNQTSMYLCASSPTWNIGELFFGEGSRLTVL.

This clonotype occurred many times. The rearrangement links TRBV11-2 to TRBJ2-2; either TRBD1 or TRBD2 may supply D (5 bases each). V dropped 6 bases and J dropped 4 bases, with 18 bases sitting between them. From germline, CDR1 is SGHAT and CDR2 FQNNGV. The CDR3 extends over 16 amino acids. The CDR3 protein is CASRGRAQWSTGELFF. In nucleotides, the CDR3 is TGTGCCAGCAGGGGACGCGCGCAGTGGAGCACCGGGGAGCTGTTTTTT.

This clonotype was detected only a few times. CDR3 sequence reads: CASSLGVSYTDTQYF. CDR3 coding DNA: TGTGCCAGCAGCTTAGGGGTGTCATACACAGATACGCAGTATTTT. V usage is TRBV7-9 and J usage is TRBJ2-3; D unresolved. Germline values: CDR1 SEHNR, CDR2 FQNEAQ (reference sequence). CDR3 length: 15 residues. Trimming pared 1 base from V and 2 bases from J, leaving 10 bases between.

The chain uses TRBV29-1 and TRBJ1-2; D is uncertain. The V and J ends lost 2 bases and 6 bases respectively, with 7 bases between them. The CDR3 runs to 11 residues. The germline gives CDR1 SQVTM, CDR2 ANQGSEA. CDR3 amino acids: CSVEQDDGYTF. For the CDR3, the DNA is TGCAGCGTTGAACAGGACGATGGCTACACCTTC.

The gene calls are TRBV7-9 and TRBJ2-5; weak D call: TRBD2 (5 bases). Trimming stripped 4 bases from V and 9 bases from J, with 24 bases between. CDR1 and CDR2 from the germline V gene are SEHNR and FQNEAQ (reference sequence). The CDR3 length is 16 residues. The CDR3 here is CASSSKTEGGFGAQYF. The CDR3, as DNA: TGTGCCAGCAGCTCCAAGACTGAGGGTGGATTCGGGGCCCAGTACTTC.

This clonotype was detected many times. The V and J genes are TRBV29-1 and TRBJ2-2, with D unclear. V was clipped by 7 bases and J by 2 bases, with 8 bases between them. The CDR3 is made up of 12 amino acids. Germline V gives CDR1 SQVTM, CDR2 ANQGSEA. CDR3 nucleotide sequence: TGCAGCGCCCGCCTTAACACCGGGGAGCTGTTTTTT. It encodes CSARLNTGELFF.

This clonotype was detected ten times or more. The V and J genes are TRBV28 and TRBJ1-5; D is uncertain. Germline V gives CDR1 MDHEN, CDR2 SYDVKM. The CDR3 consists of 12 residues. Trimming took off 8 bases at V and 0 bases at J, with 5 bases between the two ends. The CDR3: CASGVSNQPQHF. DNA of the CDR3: TGTGCCAGCGGTGTTAGCAATCAGCCCCAGCATTTT.

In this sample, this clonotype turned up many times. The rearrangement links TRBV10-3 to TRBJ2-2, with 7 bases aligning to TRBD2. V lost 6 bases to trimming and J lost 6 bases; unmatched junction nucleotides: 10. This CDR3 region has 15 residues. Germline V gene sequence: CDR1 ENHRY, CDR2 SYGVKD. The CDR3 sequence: CAISQLLATAGELFF. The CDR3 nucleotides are TGTGCCATCAGCCAATTACTAGCGACGGCCGGGGAGCTGTTTTTT.

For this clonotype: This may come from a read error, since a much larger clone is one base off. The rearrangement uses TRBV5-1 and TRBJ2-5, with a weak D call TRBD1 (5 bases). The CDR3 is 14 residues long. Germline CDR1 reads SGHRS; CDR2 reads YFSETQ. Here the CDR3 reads CASSSKGRGETHYF. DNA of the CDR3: TGCGCCAGCAGCTCCAAGGGGCGTGGAGAGACCCACTACTTC.